Presented here are 27 T cell receptor beta chains from one specimen sequenced in a study of T cell responses to AZD1222 COVID-19 vaccine. Only in-frame clones appear in the TCRdb table, and some are missing; sequencing was by immunoSEQ multiplex PCR. The sample comprises approximately 150,000 clones, roughly 94% of which are singletons, and roughly 4.6% rests with the top ten. Sequences were derived from peripheral blood, sampled 28 days after the second AZD1222 dose. The receptors were gathered from an adult who received the AZD1222 COVID-19 vaccine.

The rearrangement joins TRBV5-1 to TRBJ2-7, with D perhaps TRBD1 (5 bases). Per germline, CDR1 SGHRS and CDR2 YFSETQ. This CDR3 is built from 14 residues. V shed 2 bases and J shed 2 bases, with 11 bases lying between them. CDR3 amino acids: CASSLQVTPYEQYF. The CDR3 nucleotides read TGCGCCAGCAGCTTACAGGTAACCCCCTACGAGCAGTACTTC. The complete variable domain, with remaining parts taken from reference TRBV5-1 and TRBJ2-7, reads KAGVTQTPRYLIKTRGQQVTLSCSPISGHRSVSWYQQTPGQGLQFLFEYFSETQRNKGNFPGRFSGRQFSNSRSEMNVSTLELGDSALYLCASSLQVTPYEQYFGPGTRLTVT.

The chain employs TRBV19 and TRBJ2-1; D uncertain. The V and J ends lost 5 bases and 0 bases respectively, with 11 bases between them. Germline V gene lookup returns CDR1 LNHDA and CDR2 SQIVND (reference sequence). The CDR3 spans 15 residues. The CDR3 spells CASSVGSSSYNEQFF. The CDR3, as DNA: TGTGCCAGTAGTGTCGGGTCAAGCTCCTACAATGAGCAGTTCTTC.

This rearrangement joins TRBV19 to TRBJ2-7, with TRBD2 matching over 12 bases. The length of the CDR3 is 15 residues. The junction had 4 bases not matched to a gene; V was cut back by 5 bases and J by 2 bases. Germline values: CDR1 LNHDA, CDR2 SQIVND (reference sequence). The CDR3 DNA reads TGTGCCAGTAGTCTAGGACTAGCGGGAACCTACGAGCAGTACTTC. Protein product: CASSLGLAGTYEQYF. Together with reference TRBV19 and TRBJ2-7, the CDR3 gives the full variable domain: DGGITQSPKYLFRKEGQNVTLSCEQNLNHDAMYWYRQDPGQGLRLIYYSQIVNDFQKGDIAEGYSVSREKKESFPLTVTSAQKNPTAFYLCASSLGLAGTYEQYFGPGTRLTVT.

This chain connects TRBV2 to TRBJ2-1; TRBD1 matches 9 bases. CDR3 size: 16 residues. Germline CDR1 reads SNHLY; CDR2 reads FYNNEI. V shed 2 bases and J 2 bases; nucleotides not matched to a gene: 4. CDR3 residues: CASSETRQGAYNEQFF. The CDR3 nucleotides read TGTGCCAGCAGTGAAACCCGACAGGGGGCCTACAATGAGCAGTTCTTC.

The CDR3 protein is CASSSATRYEQYF. The CDR3 bases are TGTGCCAGCAGCTCTGCTACCCGCTACGAGCAGTACTTC. The chain has TRBV7-7 and TRBJ2-7; no firm D call. Germline CDR1 SSHAT, CDR2 FNYEAQ (reference sequence). CDR3 length: 13 amino acids. Trimming removed 4 bases from V and 3 bases from J, with 10 bases in between. Based on the CDR3 plus reference TRBV7-7 and TRBJ2-7, the full variable domain is GAGVSQSPRYKVTKRGQDVTLRCDPISSHATLYWYQQALGQGPEFLTYFNYEAQPDKSGLPSDRFSAERPEGSISTLTIQRTEQRDSAMYRCASSSATRYEQYFGPGTRLTVT.

The chain employs TRBV3-1 (or the pseudogene TRBV3-2) and TRBJ2-5; D ambiguous. The CDR3 contains 12 residues. With 3 bases removed from V and 5 bases from J, the gap between germline ends came to 7 bases. CDR1 and CDR2 from the germline V gene are LGHDT and YNNKEL (reference sequence). CDR3 coding DNA: TGTGCCAGCAGCCAGGCTGGGGAGACCCAGTACTTC. Its translation is CASSQAGETQYF.

The chain has TRBV29-1 and TRBJ2-7; D may be TRBD2 (6 bases). Germline lookup yields CDR1 SQVTM and CDR2 ANQGSEA. V was cut by 5 bases and J by 4 bases, with 21 bases left in between. CDR3 length equals 15 residues. The CDR3 DNA reads as TGCAGCGTTAGGGGCGAGAGCTATCGGGGGTACGAGCAGTACTTC. Protein product: CSVRGESYRGYEQYF.

The genes are TRBV12-3 or TRBV12-4 and TRBJ2-4, with TRBD1 as a possible D gene (5 bases). The V end lost 5 bases, the J end lost 6 bases, and 11 bases lay between the germline ends. The CDR3 runs to 13 residues. Written as DNA, the CDR3 is TGTGCCAGCAGTGCTCAGGGATCAAACATTCAGTACTTC. It is translated as CASSAQGSNIQYF.

The genes are TRBV30 and TRBJ1-1; D might be TRBD1 (5 bases). There are 17 residues in the CDR3. Germline CDR1 GTSNPN, CDR2 SVGIG (reference sequence). The V and J ends lost 4 bases and 0 bases respectively, with 21 bases between them. The CDR3 nucleotides are TGTGCCTGGACTCAAAACCGGGTCGGGGGACTGAACACTGAAGCTTTCTTT. Translation: CAWTQNRVGGLNTEAFF.

The chain couples TRBV11-2 to TRBJ2-7; no clear D gene. Germline loops: CDR1 SGHAT, CDR2 FQNNGV. The CDR3 loop spans 12 amino acids. Trimming pared 4 bases from V and 7 bases from J, leaving 11 bases between. CDR3 coding DNA: TGTGCCAGCAGCTATAAAGCACTGGAGCAGTACTTC. This sequence encodes CASSYKALEQYF.

V and J are TRBV11-2 and TRBJ2-1; a possible D gene is TRBD2 (6 bases). The length of the CDR3 is 15 residues. Trimming shortened V by 4 bases and J by 0 bases, and 10 bases separated the two germline ends. The germline V gene encodes CDR1 SGHAT and CDR2 FQNNGV. The CDR3, as DNA: TGTGCCAGCAGCTCCGGGGGTAGCTCCTACAATGAGCAGTTCTTC. Translation: CASSSGGSSYNEQFF.

The chain has TRBV10-3 and TRBJ2-6; D remains ambiguous. The CDR3 spans 18 residues. The germline V gene has CDR1 ENHRY and CDR2 SYGVKD. The V gene lost 2 bases and the J gene lost 3 bases, with 17 bases spanning the gap. CDR3 DNA: TGTGCCATCAGTGAGCCAAGCGCACAGCTCTATGGGGCCAACGTCCTGACTTTC. This sequence encodes CAISEPSAQLYGANVLTF.

V gene TRBV28 combines with J gene TRBJ1-5, with TRBD1 as a possible D gene (5 bases). Germline assignment: CDR1 MDHEN and CDR2 SYDVKM. The CDR3 spans 13 residues. The ends were cut back, 8 bases at V and 4 bases at J, with 12 bases in the middle. The CDR3 DNA is TGTGCCAGCGGGGGGGAGGGTAATCAGCCCCAGCATTTT. Translating gives CASGGEGNQPQHF.

Here the CDR3 reads CASSGRGGPDTQYF. The CDR3 DNA sequence: TGTGCCAGCAGCGGAAGGGGTGGCCCAGATACGCAGTATTTT. V and J are TRBV5-4 and TRBJ2-3; D may be TRBD1 (5 bases). Per the germline V gene, CDR1 is SGHNT and CDR2 is YYREEE (reference sequence). The germline V and J ends were trimmed by 4 bases and 4 bases, with 13 bases remaining between them. CDR3 length: 14 amino acids.

The CDR3, as DNA: TGTGCCAGCAGCTTGACCGGGACAGGGTCTCAGAGCTACACCTTC. Protein product: CASSLTGTGSQSYTF. This chain uses TRBV5-8 with TRBJ1-2; the match to TRBD1 covers 9 bases. V dropped 1 base and J dropped 9; count of bases not matched to a gene: 10. Germline CDR1 reads SGHTS; CDR2 reads YDEGEE. CDR3 length: 15 residues.

The J gene is TRBJ1-1, the V gene TRBV4-1; D is unclear. Trimming removed 5 bases from V and 8 bases from J, with 18 bases in between. This CDR3 region has 14 residues. The V gene's germline CDR1 is MGHRA and CDR2 YSYEKL. CDR3 in amino acids: CASSVGQRTEEAFF. As DNA, the CDR3 is TGCGCCAGCAGCGTTGGGCAGAGGACCGAGGAAGCTTTCTTT.

The J gene is TRBJ2-7, the V gene TRBV18; unclear D gene. Germline V gives CDR1 KGHSH, CDR2 LQKENI. CDR3 length: 13 amino acids. The V gene lost 2 bases and the J gene lost 0 bases, with 5 bases spanning the gap. The CDR3 reads CASSPSNSYEQYF. The CDR3 bases are TGTGCCAGCTCACCATCTAACTCCTACGAGCAGTACTTC.

CDR3 DNA sequence: TGTGCCAGCAGCTGGGGGACAGGAGTGAACACTGAAGCTTTCTTT. Protein: CASSWGTGVNTEAFF. The V and J genes are TRBV5-8 and TRBJ1-1, with 8 bases lining up with TRBD1. The CDR3 covers 15 residues. The junction had 4 bases not matched to a gene; V was cut back by 3 bases and J by 0 bases. The germline V gene has CDR1 SGHTS and CDR2 YDEGEE.

The V call is TRBV2, the J call TRBJ2-4; tentative D call: TRBD2 (5 bases). The CDR3 runs to 13 residues. Trimming removed 5 bases from V and 9 bases from J, with 14 bases in between. CDR1 and CDR2 (germline): SNHLY, FYNNEI. The CDR3 reads CASSRSGDAIQYF. The CDR3 DNA follows: TGTGCCAGCAGTCGGTCCGGGGATGCCATTCAGTACTTC.

The chain links TRBV18 to TRBJ1-2, with D possibly matching TRBD1 (6 bases). The CDR3 runs 14 residues. Germline CDR1 KGHSH, CDR2 LQKENI. V lost 8 bases and J 7 bases, leaving 20 bases between the germline ends. CDR3 region: CASQTTGGAVGYTF. CDR3 DNA: TGTGCCAGCCAAACCACGGGGGGGGCGGTTGGCTACACCTTC.

The V gene is TRBV4-3, the J gene TRBJ2-3; the match to TRBD2 covers 7 bases. CDR1 is LGHNA, CDR2 YSLEER, per germline. J was trimmed by 4 bases and V by 4 bases; bases with no gene match: 8. This CDR3 is 15 amino acids long. CDR3 bases: TGCGCCAGCAGCCCGATGGCGGGAGCACCAGATACGCAGTATTTT. Residues: CASSPMAGAPDTQYF.

This sequence joins TRBV28 and TRBJ2-7, with D hard to call. This CDR3 is built from 12 residues. Germline assignment: CDR1 MDHEN and CDR2 SYDVKM. V lost 5 bases and J lost 8, with 13 bases in between. The CDR3 protein is CASSPGAGKQYF. In DNA, the CDR3 is TGTGCCAGCAGTCCTGGAGCCGGAAAGCAGTACTTC.

This chain connects TRBV9 to TRBJ2-3, with D uncertain. Germline V gene lookup returns CDR1 SGDLS and CDR2 YYNGEE. V lost 1 base to trimming and J lost 0 bases, with 9 bases between them. This CDR3 region has 15 residues. The CDR3 reads CASSVLGYSTDTQYF. CDR3 in DNA: TGTGCCAGCAGCGTACTGGGCTATAGCACAGATACGCAGTATTTT. Drawing the rest from reference TRBV9 and TRBJ2-3, the complete variable domain is DSGVTQTPKHLITATGQRVTLRCSPRSGDLSVYWYQQSLDQGLQFLIQYYNGEERAKGNILERFSAQQFPDLHSELNLSSLELGDSALYFCASSVLGYSTDTQYFGPGTRLTVL.

The genes are TRBV5-4 and TRBJ2-7; 7 nucleotides agree with TRBD1. Trimming took 2 bases from V and 7 from J; bases not matched to a gene: 9. The CDR3 is 14 amino acids. CDR1 is SGHNT, CDR2 YYREEE, per germline (reference sequence). CDR3 sequence reads: CASSLGGPAREQYF. The DNA of the CDR3 is TGTGCCAGCAGCTTAGGGGGCCCGGCGAGAGAGCAGTACTTC.

The genes are TRBV9 and TRBJ1-4, with D hard to call. Trimming shortened V by 4 bases and J by 12 bases, and 10 bases separated the two germline ends. This CDR3 region has 11 residues. From germline, CDR1 is SGDLS and CDR2 YYNGEE. As DNA, the CDR3 is TGTGCCAGCAGCCATGCCGGGGAACTGTTTTTT. Protein sequence: CASSHAGELFF.

This clone was recorded once. The V gene is TRBV18, the J gene TRBJ1-3; TRBD1 is a possible D gene (5 bases). Germline V gene data show CDR1 as KGHSH and CDR2 as LQKENI. This CDR3 has 14 residues. The V end was cut by 5 bases, the J end by 0 bases, with 8 bases between. This CDR3 reads CASSIQDSGNTIYF. In nucleotides, the CDR3 is TGTGCCAGCTCAATACAGGACTCTGGAAACACCATATATTTT.

The genes are TRBV3-1 (or the pseudogene TRBV3-2) and TRBJ2-2, with 7 bases that match TRBD1. From germline, CDR1 is LGHDT and CDR2 YNNKEL (reference sequence). J gave up 5 bases and V 4 bases, and 7 bases lay outside the gene matches. The CDR3 contains 15 residues. The DNA of the CDR3 is TGTGCCAGCAGCCTAGGGTACAGGGGAACCGGGGAGCTGTTTTTT. It specifies CASSLGYRGTGELFF.